Shown below are 18 T cell receptor beta chains from a single sample sequenced in a study of blood T cell repertoires in COVID-19. Sequenced by immunoSEQ multiplex PCR; TCRdb stores in-frame clones only, minus some. The data hold 140,000 to 150,000 clones, with 70% to 85% observed a single time. Sample: peripheral blood. Receptors were obtained from a man aged 55 to 70 with active or convalescent COVID-19.

The chain employs TRBV30 and TRBJ2-3; 7 bases fit TRBD2. The CDR3 is made up of 14 amino acids. Germline V gene sequence: CDR1 GTSNPN, CDR2 SVGIG (reference sequence). J lost 0 bases, V lost 2 bases, and 2 bases had no gene match. Here the CDR3 DNA reads TGTGCCTGGAGTTGGGGGGGGAGCACAGATACGCAGTATTTT. It translates to CAWSWGGSTDTQYF. The full variable domain, completed using reference TRBV30 and TRBJ2-3, is SQTIHQWPATLVQPVGSPLSLECTVEGTSNPNLYWYRQAAGRGLQLLFYSVGIGQISSEVPQNLSASRPQDRQFILSSKKLLLSDSGFYLCAWSWGGSTDTQYFGPGTRLTVL.

This clone occurred once. The rearrangement links TRBV19 to TRBJ1-1; 7 bases are a match to TRBD1. Per germline, CDR1 LNHDA and CDR2 SQIVND (reference sequence). The J segment lost 1 base and the V segment lost 3 bases, leaving 2 bases of the junction unmatched. The CDR3 consists of 14 residues. The CDR3 DNA is TGTGCCAGTAGTATGGGACAGCCGAACACTGAAGCTTTCTTT. Amino acid sequence: CASSMGQPNTEAFF.

The chain couples TRBV2 to TRBJ1-5, with D possibly TRBD1 on 5 matching bases. Germline V gives CDR1 SNHLY, CDR2 FYNNEI. This CDR3 spans 15 amino acids. V shed 3 bases and J shed 1 base, with 10 bases lying between them. The CDR3 spells CASSDRVGSNQPQHF. The CDR3 nucleotides are TGTGCCAGCAGTGACAGGGTGGGGAGCAATCAGCCCCAGCATTTT.

This sequence joins TRBV7-2 and TRBJ2-4; 8 nucleotides line up with TRBD1. The ends lost 1 base at V and 7 bases at J; junction bases unmatched: 0. Germline V lookup: CDR1 SGHTA, CDR2 FQGNSA. This CDR3 has 13 residues. The CDR3: CASSLGQGNIQYF. In nucleotides, the CDR3 is TGTGCCAGCAGCTTAGGACAGGGGAACATTCAGTACTTC.

The chain uses TRBV7-2 and TRBJ2-5; D gene uncertain. Trimming pared 5 bases from V and 5 bases from J, leaving 12 bases between. Looked up from germline, CDR1 is SGHTA and CDR2 is FQGNSA. This CDR3 spans 13 amino acids. The CDR3 sequence: CASSPLVRETQYF. DNA of the CDR3: TGTGCCAGCAGCCCCCTGGTTCGGGAGACCCAGTACTTC.

J is TRBJ2-6 and V is TRBV30, with 11 bases aligning to TRBD1. CDR1 is GTSNPN and CDR2 is SVGIG in the germline V gene (reference sequence). The CDR3 has 17 residues. V gave up 2 bases and J gave up 4 bases; unmatched junction bases: 7. The CDR3 bases are TGTGCCTGGAGTTTTGGACAGGGGGCGCTCGGGGCCAACGTCCTGACTTTC. Its translation is CAWSFGQGALGANVLTF.

The rearrangement links TRBV10-3 to TRBJ2-1; possibly TRBD1 for D (6 bases). Germline V lookup: CDR1 ENHRY, CDR2 SYGVKD. Between the trimmed V and J ends, which lost 5 bases and 9 bases, there was a span of 14 bases. This CDR3 is 13 amino acids long. The CDR3 region has the DNA TGTGCCATCAGTAACCGGGACACCCGTGAGCAGTTCTTC. Protein sequence: CAISNRDTREQFF.

The rearrangement uses TRBV2 and TRBJ2-7; TRBD1 matches 7 bases. Germline loops: CDR1 SNHLY, CDR2 FYNNEI. J was trimmed by 4 bases and V by 10 bases; bases with no gene match: 7. The CDR3 spans 12 residues. Here the CDR3 DNA reads TGTGCCATAAAGACAGGGTGGTACGAGCAGTACTTC. It encodes CAIKTGWYEQYF.

V is TRBV18 and J is TRBJ2-3, with 12 bases lining up with TRBD2. V was clipped by 0 bases and J by 6 bases; unmatched bases: 4. CDR1 is KGHSH, CDR2 LQKENI, per germline. The CDR3 consists of 16 residues. As DNA, the CDR3 is TGTGCCAGCTCACCACCTCAACTAGCGGGAGGCGATACGCAGTATTTT. This gives the protein CASSPPQLAGGDTQYF.

The gene calls are TRBV6-5 and TRBJ2-5; the match to TRBD2 covers 8 bases. From germline, CDR1 is MNHEY and CDR2 SVGAGI. This CDR3 contains 15 residues. V trimming: 6 bases; J trimming: 5 bases; junction bases outside the gene matches: 11. The CDR3 reads CASSRTLAVAETQYF. The CDR3 DNA follows: TGTGCCAGCAGCCGCACACTAGCGGTAGCGGAGACCCAGTACTTC.

With regard to this clone: The junction and the germline gene differ at one end; a read error may be behind it. This sequence joins TRBV7-7 and TRBJ2-5; tentative D call: TRBD1 (5 bases). CDR1 is SSHAT, CDR2 FNYEAQ, per germline (reference sequence). The CDR3 totals 15 residues. The DNA of the CDR3 is TGTGCTAGCAGCTTAGGCCAGGGTCTGATCGAGACCCAGTACTTC. This encodes CASSLGQGLIETQYF.

The gene calls are TRBV18 and TRBJ1-4, with 7 bases lining up with TRBD1. Germline V lookup: CDR1 KGHSH, CDR2 LQKENI. The ends lost 6 bases at V and 5 bases at J; junction bases unmatched: 9. There are 15 residues in the CDR3. The CDR3 nucleotides are TGTGCCAGCTCCTACCTGAAGACAGGGAATGAAAAACTGTTTTTT. Encoded protein: CASSYLKTGNEKLFF.

There are a few counts of this clone. This sequence joins TRBV5-1 and TRBJ1-2; 10 nucleotides align to TRBD1. Germline V gene lookup returns CDR1 SGHRS and CDR2 YFSETQ. The CDR3 consists of 16 residues. Unmatched junction bases numbered 9, after V lost 4 bases and J lost 3 bases. CDR3 DNA sequence: TGCGCCAGCAGCCCCCAGACAGGGGGCTCTTACTATGGCTACACCTTC. Amino acid sequence: CASSPQTGGSYYGYTF.

The chain uses TRBV5-6 and TRBJ1-2; TRBD1 is a possible D gene (6 bases). V dropped 5 bases and J dropped 8 bases, with 16 bases sitting between them. From germline, CDR1 is SGHDT and CDR2 YYEEEE. The CDR3 contains 13 residues. CDR3 loop: CASSIGRGQGYTF. The CDR3 region has the DNA TGTGCCAGCAGTATTGGGCGGGGGCAAGGCTACACCTTC. Supplemented by reference TRBV5-6 and TRBJ1-2, the full variable domain reads DAGVTQSPTHLIKTRGQQVTLRCSPKSGHDTVSWYQQALGQGPQFIFQYYEEEERQRGNFPDRFSGHQFPNYSSELNVNALLLGDSALYLCASSIGRGQGYTFGSGTRLTVV.

V and J are TRBV9 and TRBJ1-3; TRBD1 agrees at 7 bases. CDR3 size: 15 residues. V gave up 4 bases and J gave up 0 bases; unmatched junction bases: 4. Per the germline V gene, CDR1 is SGDLS and CDR2 is YYNGEE. The CDR3 DNA reads as TGTGCCAGCAGCTTGGGACAGATCTCTGGAAACACCATATATTTT. Translating gives CASSLGQISGNTIYF.

The chain uses TRBV12-3 or TRBV12-4 and TRBJ1-2; no clear D. The CDR3 sequence is 12 residues long. Deletions cut 5 bases from V and 0 bases from J, with 4 bases between. CDR3 loop: CASSLSNYGYTF. The CDR3 bases are TGTGCCAGCAGTCTTTCTAACTATGGCTACACCTTC.

The gene calls are TRBV5-8 and TRBJ1-2; the D is unclear. CDR1 and CDR2 from the germline V gene are SGHTS and YDEGEE. Trimming took 1 base from V and 11 from J, leaving 6 bases between them. The CDR3 extends over 10 amino acids. The CDR3 region is CASSLSLYTF. The CDR3 DNA reads as TGTGCCAGCAGCTTGTCCCTTTACACCTTC.

V and J are TRBV5-4 and TRBJ1-2; D possibly corresponds to TRBD1 (6 bases). The V gene lost 5 bases and the J gene lost 6 bases, with 14 bases spanning the gap. CDR1 SGHNT and CDR2 YYREEE come from the germline V gene (reference sequence). This CDR3 spans 13 amino acids. CDR3 bases: TGTGCCAGCAGTTCCGACAGGTTCGATGGCTACACCTTC. Translating it yields CASSSDRFDGYTF.